Below, 12 T cell receptor beta chains from the same sample are listed, as sequenced in a study of T cell responses to AZD1222 COVID-19 vaccine. The method was immunoSEQ multiplex PCR; TCRdb's version includes in-frame clones alone and lacks a portion of them. The sample holds over 100,000 clones, about 87% seen once. The input for sequencing was peripheral blood, taken on day 0 of AZD1222 vaccination. The receptors come from an adult in good health.

This rearrangement joins TRBV27 to TRBJ1-6, with D possibly matching TRBD1 (5 bases). CDR1 and CDR2 (germline): MNHEY, SMNVEV (reference sequence). V was trimmed by 2 bases and J by 12 bases, leaving 20 bases between them. This CDR3 contains 16 residues. The CDR3 spells CASSLASGSGGIPLHF. CDR3 coding DNA: TGTGCCAGCAGTTTAGCCTCAGGCAGCGGGGGGATACCCCTCCACTTT.

In DNA form, the CDR3 reads TGTGCCAGCAGCTTGGCTGCAGGGAAGGGTGAGCAGTTCTTC. Protein sequence: CASSLAAGKGEQFF. The V call is TRBV5-6, the J call TRBJ2-1, with D tentatively TRBD1 (5 bases). CDR3 length: 14 amino acids. With 0 bases removed from V and 9 bases from J, the gap between germline ends came to 13 bases. Germline CDR1 SGHDT, CDR2 YYEEEE.

The chain carries TRBV27 and TRBJ1-1; D call uncertain. Per the germline V gene, CDR1 is MNHEY and CDR2 is SMNVEV (reference sequence). Trimming shortened V by 6 bases and J by 1 base, and 15 bases separated the two germline ends. The CDR3 totals 15 residues. The CDR3 DNA reads as TGTGCCAGCAGCCCTTTTAACGCCGAGAACACTGAAGCTTTCTTT. Its translation is CASSPFNAENTEAFF.

This chain links TRBV28 with TRBJ2-7; a possible D gene is TRBD1 (7 bases). The CDR3 spans 16 residues. The V end was cut by 6 bases, the J end by 2 bases, with 20 bases between. CDR1 and CDR2 (germline): MDHEN, SYDVKM. In DNA, the CDR3 is TGTGCCAGCAGCGGGGCAGGGGGGCACCCTGCCTACGAGCAGTACTTC. It specifies CASSGAGGHPAYEQYF.

This chain connects TRBV20-1 to TRBJ1-2; D uncertain. This CDR3 comprises 11 residues. Germline values: CDR1 DFQATT, CDR2 SNEGSKA (reference sequence). V lost 2 bases and J 8 bases, leaving 9 bases between the germline ends. The CDR3 here is CSARSSSGYTF. CDR3 nucleotide sequence: TGCAGTGCTAGAAGTAGTTCCGGCTACACCTTC.

The gene calls are TRBV6-1 and TRBJ1-1; D call uncertain. The CDR3 is 16 residues long. Germline V gene sequence: CDR1 MNHNS, CDR2 SASEGT. V lost 2 bases, J lost 1 base, and 14 bases lay in between. CDR3 sequence: CASSEMALVWNTEAFF. The CDR3 nucleotides read TGTGCCAGCAGTGAAATGGCGCTGGTATGGAACACTGAAGCTTTCTTT.

V is TRBV19 and J is TRBJ1-3; D not resolved. Germline CDR1 is LNHDA and CDR2 is SQIVND (reference sequence). V was pared by 6 bases and J by 4 bases, with 7 bases between. The CDR3 runs to 12 residues. CDR3 amino acids: CASRVGGNTIYF. The CDR3 bases are TGTGCCAGTAGAGTGGGCGGAAACACCATATATTTT. Drawing the rest from reference TRBV19 and TRBJ1-3, the complete variable domain is DGGITQSPKYLFRKEGQNVTLSCEQNLNHDAMYWYRQDPGQGLRLIYYSQIVNDFQKGDIAEGYSVSREKKESFPLTVTSAQKNPTAFYLCASRVGGNTIYFGEGSWLTVV.

V usage is TRBV5-4 and J usage is TRBJ1-4; TRBD1 aligns across 9 bases. V gave up 5 bases and J gave up 6 bases; unmatched junction bases: 5. The CDR3 has 14 residues. CDR1 and CDR2 from the germline V gene are SGHNT and YYREEE (reference sequence). The CDR3: CASSTGGLDEKLFF. CDR3 in DNA: TGTGCCAGCAGTACAGGGGGCCTGGATGAAAAACTGTTTTTT. The whole variable domain, filled in from reference TRBV5-4 and TRBJ1-4, reads ETGVTQSPTHLIKTRGQQVTLRCSSQSGHNTVSWYQQALGQGPQFIFQYYREEENGRGNFPPRFSGLQFPNYSSELNVNALELDDSALYLCASSTGGLDEKLFFGSGTQLSVL.

V usage is TRBV7-8 and J usage is TRBJ2-5, with 10 bases matching TRBD2. The CDR3 sequence is 16 residues long. The germline V gene encodes CDR1 SGHVS and CDR2 FQNEAQ. The V gene end was trimmed by 4 bases and the J gene end by 5 bases; junction bases not matched to a gene: 10. The CDR3 DNA reads as TGTGCCAGCAGCTCGTCTAGCGGGAGATGGGGTGAGACCCAGTACTTC. Amino acid sequence: CASSSSSGRWGETQYF.

The chain is built from TRBV10-3 and TRBJ2-7, with 8 nucleotides matching TRBD1. CDR3 size: 17 residues. Germline V gene data show CDR1 as ENHRY and CDR2 as SYGVKD. V lost 5 bases to trimming and J lost 7 bases; unmatched junction nucleotides: 19. CDR3 in DNA: TGTGCCATCAGTACGGGGGACCGTGGACAGGGCCCTAGGGAGCAGTACTTC. Translating it yields CAISTGDRGQGPREQYF.

This chain connects TRBV28 to TRBJ1-1, with 11 bases fitting TRBD1. The V gene end was trimmed by 0 bases and the J gene end by 5 bases; junction bases not matched to a gene: 11. Per germline, CDR1 MDHEN and CDR2 SYDVKM. This CDR3 spans 18 amino acids. This chain's CDR3 is CASSLWGFQDRGRTEAFF. In DNA form, the CDR3 reads TGTGCCAGCAGTTTATGGGGTTTCCAGGACAGGGGGCGAACTGAAGCTTTCTTT.

This chain joins TRBV5-8 and TRBJ1-2, with 7 nucleotides matching TRBD1. Germline V gene sequence: CDR1 SGHTS, CDR2 YDEGEE. Trimming at V came to 4 bases and at J to 4 bases, leaving 4 bases not matched to a gene. The CDR3 has 13 amino acids. The CDR3 region has the DNA TGTGCCAGCAGCCGGACAGGCATCTATGGCTACACCTTC. Its protein product is CASSRTGIYGYTF.